One and the same sample provided the 2 T cell receptor beta chains below, sequenced in a study of blood T cell repertoires in COVID-19. The assay was immunoSEQ multiplex PCR, and TCRdb's table has in-frame clones only and misses some. The table shows about 120,000 clones, with over 75% occurring only once. Material for sequencing was peripheral blood. These receptors came from a man at least 80 years old with acute or convalescent COVID-19.

The chain combines TRBV5-5 with TRBJ2-7, with 10 nucleotides matching TRBD2. The CDR3 has 15 residues. V lost 3 bases, J lost 3 bases, and 6 bases stayed unmatched. Germline V gene lookup returns CDR1 SGHKS and CDR2 YYEKEE (reference sequence). CDR3 sequence (DNA): TGTGCCAGCAGCTATACTAGCGGGAAAAGCTACGAGCAGTACTTC. It translates to CASSYTSGKSYEQYF.

This chain links TRBV9 with TRBJ1-4, with a possible D match to TRBD1 (5 bases). Per germline, CDR1 SGDLS and CDR2 YYNGEE. The V and J ends lost 3 bases and 3 bases respectively, with 12 bases between them. The CDR3 spans 15 residues. The CDR3 loop reads CASSGGLSANEKLFF. CDR3 nucleotide sequence: TGTGCCAGCAGCGGGGGACTTTCCGCTAATGAAAAACTGTTTTTT. Full variable domain (outside the CDR3, taken from reference TRBV9 and TRBJ1-4): DSGVTQTPKHLITATGQRVTLRCSPRSGDLSVYWYQQSLDQGLQFLIQYYNGEERAKGNILERFSAQQFPDLHSELNLSSLELGDSALYFCASSGGLSANEKLFFGSGTQLSVL.